This T cell receptor (beta chain) is from a study of OX40 agonist ivuxolimab in advanced cancers. Study overall: A male proportion of 82.7% was recorded, with mean age around 55 years and range roughly 20 to 85.

J lost 4 bases, V lost 4 bases, and 10 bases had no gene match. Germline V gene sequence: CDR1 SEHNR, CDR2 FQNEAQ (reference sequence). The CDR3 totals 16 residues. Only in-frame clones appear in the TCRdb table, and some are missing; sequencing was by immunoSEQ multiplex PCR. Of around 94,000 clones listed, roughly 90% are singletons. The sample was CD4+ or CD8+ T cells sorted from blood, taken in a trial of the OX40 agonist ivuxolimab. This rearrangement joins TRBV7-9 to TRBJ1-2, with 9 bases that match TRBD1. The receptor comes from an adult with an advanced solid tumor such as melanoma, head and neck, liver or kidney cancer. In DNA form, the CDR3 reads TGTGCCAGCAGCTCCAGCCGGGACAGGGTGATCTATGGCTACACCTTC. Translating it yields CASSSSRDRVIYGYTF. Looking up the rest from reference TRBV7-9 and TRBJ1-2 gives the full variable domain: DTGVSQNPRHKITKRGQNVTFRCDPISEHNRLYWYRQTLGQGPEFLTYFQNEAQLEKSRLLSDRFSAERPKGSFSTLEIQRTEQGDSAMYLCASSSSRDRVIYGYTFGSGTRLTVV.